What follows is one T cell receptor beta chain and its context. Its antigen is unidentified. CDR3 size: 15 residues. Germline-derived CDR1 and CDR2 are LGHDT and YNNKEL (reference sequence). V lost 0 bases, J lost 2 bases, and 3 bases stayed unmatched. Beta-chain TCR CDR3 regions were amplified from RNA transcripts. First-round RT-PCR relied on HTBI primers, and a second-round multiplex PCR came next. TCRdb re-derived calls from the multiplex PCR reads in MiXCR, one entry per CDR3 protein. The table lists roughly 500,000 distinct CDR3 sequences, around 14% of them singletons. These data are taken from a study of Graves' ophthalmopathy and Graves' hyperthyroidism. Clinicians diagnosed using symptoms, serum thyroxine, TRAb, thyroid ultrasound and orbital computed tomography. Study observations and caveats: Ophthalmopathy could be told apart from stable hyperthyroidism by a 13-signature model (roughly 90% sensitivity, about 80% specificity). Blood shared most expanded thyroid clonotypes above 0.001 frequency.

The J gene is TRBJ2-5, the V gene TRBV3-1, with TRBD2 matching over 7 bases. The sequenced material came from blood. This sequence originates from a woman in her twenties or thirties with Graves' ophthalmopathy. CDR3 DNA sequence: TGTGCCAGCAGCCAAGACGGGGGGTTACAAGAGACCCAGTACTTC. Encoded protein: CASSQDGGLQETQYF.